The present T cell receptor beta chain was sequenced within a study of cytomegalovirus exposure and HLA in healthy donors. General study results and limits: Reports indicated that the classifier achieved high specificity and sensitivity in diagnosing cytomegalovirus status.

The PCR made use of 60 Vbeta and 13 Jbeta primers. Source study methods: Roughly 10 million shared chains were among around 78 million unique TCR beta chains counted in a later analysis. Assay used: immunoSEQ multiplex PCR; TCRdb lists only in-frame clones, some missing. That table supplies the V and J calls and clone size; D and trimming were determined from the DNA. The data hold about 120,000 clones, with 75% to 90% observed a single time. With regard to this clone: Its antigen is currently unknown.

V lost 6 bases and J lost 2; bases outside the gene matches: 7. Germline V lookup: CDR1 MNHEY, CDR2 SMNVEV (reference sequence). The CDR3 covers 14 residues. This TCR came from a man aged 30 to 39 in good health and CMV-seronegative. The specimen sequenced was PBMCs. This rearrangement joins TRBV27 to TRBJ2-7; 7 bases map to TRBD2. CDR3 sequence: CASSSGGGAYEQYF. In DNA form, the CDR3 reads TGTGCCAGCAGCTCCGGGGGAGGGGCCTACGAGCAGTACTTC.